Listed below are T cell receptor beta chains from one sample, sequenced in a study of cytomegalovirus exposure and HLA in healthy donors. Measured with immunoSEQ multiplex PCR; TCRdb has only the in-frame clones, and not every one. The data show 140,000 or so clones, approximately 67% seen once. Sequencing was performed on PBMCs. The receptors derive from a woman aged 60-75 years in good health and CMV-seronegative. Both conserved end residues are part of each CDR3. D genes are given only for firm matches. A row's size may be missing; if present it is once, few, many or a size class.

TRBJ1-1,TRBV2,few,NA,TGTGCCAGCAGTGCGGACAAAGGGGAAGCTTTCTTT,CASSADKGEAFF
TRBJ2-7,TRBV10-1,NA,TRBD2,TGCGCCAGCAGTAGGGGGGAAGGGGGACTAGCGGGAGGCTTTCGATTCTACGAGCAGTACTTC,CASSRGEGGLAGGFRFYEQYF
TRBJ2-2,TRBV7-2,NA,NA,TGTGCCAGCAGCTTAGCTCGGGCGAACACCGGGGAGCTGTTTTTT,CASSLARANTGELFF
TRBJ1-5,TRBV7-9,NA,TRBD1,TGTGCCAGCAGCTTGGGGACAGGGGATGCCCGGGGCCGGAATCAGCCCCAGCATTTT,CASSLGTGDARGRNQPQHF
TRBJ1-1,TRBV7-2,NA,TRBD1,TGTGCCAGCAGCTTAAGACAGGGGGAGAACACTGAAGCTTTCTTT,CASSLRQGENTEAFF
TRBJ2-2,TRBV4-3,NA,NA,TGCGCCAGCAGCCTAGCTAGGGGGGAGCTGTTTTTT,CASSLARGELFF
TRBJ2-1,TRBV27,NA,TRBD2,TGTGCCAGCAGTTTCGGACTAGCGGGGGCTAATGAGCAGTTCTTC,CASSFGLAGANEQFF
TRBJ2-3,TRBV5-4,NA,NA,TGTGCCAGCAGCTTGAACTCTGGCAGGGCCATCACAGATACGCAGTATTTT,CASSLNSGRAITDTQYF
TRBJ2-1,TRBV5-1,NA,NA,TGCGCCAGCAGCCGGATTAGCGGCTTGGGGTTCAATGAGCAGTTCTTC,CASSRISGLGFNEQFF
TRBJ2-3,TRBV5-1,NA,NA,TGCGCCAGCAGCTTGAAAGCCAGGGGAAACGCAGATACGCAGTATTTT,CASSLKARGNADTQYF
TRBJ1-5,TRBV6-5,few,NA,TGTGCCAGCAGTTACTCGACGAGGGGGGGTAATCAGCCCCAGCATTTT,CASSYSTRGGNQPQHF
TRBJ2-3,TRBV18,once,NA,TGTGCCAGCTCATTAGCCGCAGATACGCAGTATTTT,CASSLAADTQYF
TRBJ2-7,TRBV6-5,NA,TRBD1,TGTGCCAGCAGGGCCGACAGGGAGAGCTACGAGCAGTACTTC,CASRADRESYEQYF
TRBJ2-7,TRBV7-9,NA,TRBD2,TGTGCCAGCAGCTCGACTAGCGGGAGGGTATACGAGCAGTACTTC,CASSSTSGRVYEQYF
TRBJ1-2,TRBV5-5,NA,TRBD1,TGTGCCAGCAGCTTGGCTGACAGGGGCTATGGCTACACCTTC,CASSLADRGYGYTF
TRBJ2-7,TRBV6-1,NA,TRBD2,TGTGCCAGCGTCTCCGCGGGGGGGCCGGCCGAGCAGTACTTC,CASVSAGGPAEQYF
TRBJ2-1,TRBV2,few,TRBD1,TGTGCCAGCAAGCAGGGGGCCAACAATGAGCAGTTCTTC,CASKQGANNEQFF
TRBJ2-7,TRBV2,NA,NA,TGTGCCAGCACTGCCTCGACTAGAGGGTCCTACGAGCAGTACTTC,CASTASTRGSYEQYF
TRBJ1-2,TRBV19,NA,NA,TGTGCCAGTAGTATCTTGACAGCGCAAATCTATGGCTACACCTTC,CASSILTAQIYGYTF
TRBJ2-5,TRBV5-1,NA,TRBD1,TGCGCCAGCACGGTGCTTGGAAGGGGGCGGGAGACCCAGTACTTC,CASTVLGRGRETQYF
TRBJ2-5,TRBV6-5,NA,NA,TGTGCCAGCAGTTCTTACAGGGAGGGGACCCAGTACTTC,CASSSYREGTQYF
TRBJ2-3,TRBV6-4,NA,NA,TGTGCCAGCAGTGAAGTACCGGGGAGTAGCACAGATACGCAGTATTTT,CASSEVPGSSTDTQYF
TRBJ1-4,TRBV6-5,NA,NA,TGTGCCAGCAGCTCAGCAGGGGCTTCTAATGAAAAACTGTTTTTT,CASSSAGASNEKLFF
TRBJ1-4,TRBV10-3,few,TRBD1,TGTGCCATCAGTGGGACAGGGACGGCAGGTGAAAAACTGTTTTTT,CAISGTGTAGEKLFF
TRBJ1-2,TRBV5-1,NA,NA,TGCGCCAGCAGCTTGAACGGCGAGGTCGGCTACACCTTC,CASSLNGEVGYTF
TRBJ2-7,TRBV19,NA,NA,TGTGCCAGTAGTATAGCCGCCCCGGACGAGCAGTACTTC,CASSIAAPDEQYF
TRBJ2-5,TRBV7-2,NA,NA,TGTGCCAGCAGCCCCTCACTGGCGGGCGGGACCCAGTACTTC,CASSPSLAGGTQYF
TRBJ2-2,TRBV5-1,NA,TRBD1,TGCGCCAGCAGCTTGGGTGGACAGGGGGCGCCCGGGGAGCTGTTTTTT,CASSLGGQGAPGELFF
TRBJ2-1,TRBV19,NA,TRBD2,TGTGCCAGTAGTGCTAGCGGGAGCGAGCAGTTCTTC,CASSASGSEQFF
TRBJ2-7,TRBV19,few,NA,TGTGCCAGTAGCCCCTTGGGAGCGAGGGCCGAGCAGTACTTC,CASSPLGARAEQYF
TRBJ2-1,TRBV5-1,few,NA,TGCGCCAGCAGCTTTCAAGGAGACGAGCAGTTCTTC,CASSFQGDEQFF
TRBJ2-7,TRBV29-1,NA,NA,TGCAGCGTCGCAGGTGGGGCAGGGATCTCCTACGAGCAGTACTTC,CSVAGGAGISYEQYF
TRBJ2-3,TRBV29-1,NA,NA,TGCAGCGCCTGGTCGGGGATAGGGACAGATACGCAGTATTTT,CSAWSGIGTDTQYF
TRBJ1-4,TRBV10-1,NA,NA,TGCGCCAGCAGTGAGGAGGTCAGGGGAAGGAGGGAAAAACTGTTTTTT,CASSEEVRGRREKLFF
TRBJ1-1,TRBV7-2,NA,TRBD1,TGTGCCAGCAGTCCGACAGGGGTGAACACTGAAGCTTTCTTT,CASSPTGVNTEAFF
TRBJ2-1,TRBV10-3,NA,NA,TGTGCCATCAGTGAATTCGAGGGAGAGTCCTACAATGAGCAGTTCTTC,CAISEFEGESYNEQFF
TRBJ1-1,TRBV6-1,NA,TRBD1,TGTGCCAGCAGTCTAGGACAGGGGGCAGGGTGGGGAGCTTTCTTT,CASSLGQGAGWGAFF
TRBJ2-7,TRBV11-2,once,TRBD2,TGTGCCAGCAGCTTAGCGGGACTACTTACCTACGAGCAGTACTTC,CASSLAGLLTYEQYF